This TCR beta chain was sequenced in a study of technical replicates of blood from a few donors. Repertoires were generated with immunoSEQ multiplex PCR, while TCRdb's copy carries only in-frame clones and drops some. This table holds more than 90,000 clones, 96% found once. With V trimmed by 1 base and J by 9 bases, 6 bases remained unmatched. The CDR3 spans 13 residues. CDR1 GTSNPN and CDR2 SVGIG come from the germline V gene (reference sequence). The sequence was obtained from a human donor in good health. Sequencing used T cells isolated from PBMCs. The chain joins TRBV30 to TRBJ2-1; the match to TRBD1 covers 7 bases. CDR3 bases: TGTGCCTGGAGTGCCGACAGGGCTCGTGAGCAGTTCTTC. This codes for CAWSADRAREQFF.